This T cell receptor (beta chain) was identified during a study of blood T cell repertoires in COVID-19. The data were produced by immunoSEQ multiplex PCR, yet TCRdb's version contains in-frame clones alone and is incomplete. This table has roughly 120,000 clones, roughly 81% appearing once. Trimming cost V 1 base and J 4 bases; bases outside gene matches: 4. Germline V gene lookup returns CDR1 SGHTS and CDR2 YDEGEE. The CDR3 loop spans 16 amino acids. Sequencing was performed on peripheral blood. This chain joins TRBV5-8 and TRBJ2-3; 12 bases align to TRBD1. This receptor was taken from a man aged 35-49 years with acute or convalescent COVID-19. The CDR3 reads CASSLWGQGAADTQYF. CDR3 nucleotide sequence: TGTGCCAGCAGCTTGTGGGGACAGGGGGCCGCAGATACGCAGTATTTT.